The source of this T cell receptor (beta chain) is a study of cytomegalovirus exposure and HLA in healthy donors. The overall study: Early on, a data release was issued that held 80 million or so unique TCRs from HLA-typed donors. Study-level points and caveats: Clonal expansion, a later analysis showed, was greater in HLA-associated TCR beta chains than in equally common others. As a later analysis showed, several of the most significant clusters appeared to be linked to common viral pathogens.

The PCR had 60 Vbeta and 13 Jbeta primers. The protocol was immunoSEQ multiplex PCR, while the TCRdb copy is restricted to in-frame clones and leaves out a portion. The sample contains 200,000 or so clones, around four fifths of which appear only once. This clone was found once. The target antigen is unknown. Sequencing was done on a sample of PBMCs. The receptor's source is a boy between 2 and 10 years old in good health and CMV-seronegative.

The CDR3 sequence is CAWSVLNTGELFF. CDR3 DNA: TGTGCCTGGAGTGTACTAAACACCGGGGAGCTGTTTTTT. V is TRBV30 and J is TRBJ2-2; no firm D call. The V gene lost 0 bases and the J gene lost 2 bases, with 4 bases spanning the gap. The CDR3 consists of 13 residues. Germline V gives CDR1 GTSNPN, CDR2 SVGIG (reference sequence).